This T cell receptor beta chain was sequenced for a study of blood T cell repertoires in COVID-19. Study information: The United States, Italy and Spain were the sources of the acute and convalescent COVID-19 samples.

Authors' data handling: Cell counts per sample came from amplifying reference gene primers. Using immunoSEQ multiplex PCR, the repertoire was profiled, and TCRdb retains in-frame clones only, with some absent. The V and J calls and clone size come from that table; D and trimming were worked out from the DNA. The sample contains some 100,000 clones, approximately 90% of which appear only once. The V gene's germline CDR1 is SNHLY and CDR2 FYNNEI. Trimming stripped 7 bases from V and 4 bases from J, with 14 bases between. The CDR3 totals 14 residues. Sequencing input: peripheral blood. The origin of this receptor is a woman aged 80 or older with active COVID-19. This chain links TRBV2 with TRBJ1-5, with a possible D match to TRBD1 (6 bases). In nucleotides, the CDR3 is TGTGCCAGCATGCGGCAGGGGATGAATCAGCCCCAGCATTTT. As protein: CASMRQGMNQPQHF.